Shown below are 13 T cell receptor beta chains from a single sample sequenced in a study of regulatory T cells in long-lasting Graves disease. Time point indicated: newly diagnosed GD, antithyroid drugs for less than 3 months. TCR sequences were obtained from RNA taken from PBMCs. Researchers made TCR beta libraries by using iRepertoire HTBI primers and running Arm-PCR on CDR3 regions. TCRdb independently ran MiXCR on the multiplex PCR reads; one entry per CDR3 protein. This table has roughly 400,000 distinct CDR3 sequences, 15% appearing once. The same data also went into a second study, on T cells in Graves' hyperthyroidism and ophthalmopathy.

The material was peripheral blood mononuclear cells (PBMCs), obtained at new diagnosis, from a patient treated with antithyroid drugs. Source of these receptors: a woman aged 40 to 50 with Graves disease.

This clonotype has a handful of counts. The limits of the CDR3 on the DNA are not certain, so only TCRdb's listed CDR3 is given. The CDR3 loop reads CASTTVARGSGNTIYF. The rearrangement joins TRBV19 to TRBJ1-3; TRBD1 is the table's D call and was not checked against the DNA. The CDR3 spans 16 residues, counting both ends. Germline V gene data show CDR1 as LNHDA and CDR2 as SQIVND (reference sequence).

This clonotype was seen once. The V gene is TRBV7-2, the J gene TRBJ1-1; unclear D gene. CDR1 and CDR2 (germline): SGHTA, FQGNSA. Trimming took off 0 bases at V and 3 bases at J, with 8 bases between the two ends. CDR3 length: 14 residues. CDR3 sequence (DNA): TGTGCCAGCAGCTTAGCAGGAGAGGACACTGAAGCTTTCTTT. Its protein product is CASSLAGEDTEAFF.

This clonotype was recorded many times. The chain joins TRBV7-3 to TRBJ2-5; D is possibly TRBD2 (6 bases). V shed 4 bases and J shed 5 bases, with 17 bases lying between them. Per the germline V gene, CDR1 is SGHTA and CDR2 is FQGTGA. The CDR3 is made up of 15 amino acids. The CDR3 is CASSSTGGRFETQYF. CDR3 DNA sequence: TGTGCCAGCAGCTCTACAGGAGGGCGATTCGAGACCCAGTACTTC.

In this sample, this clonotype turned up a few times. The chain joins TRBV5-1 to TRBJ2-1, with 9 bases identical to TRBD2. Trimming at V came to 1 base and at J to 0 bases, leaving 5 bases not matched to a gene. Germline CDR1 SGHRS, CDR2 YFSETQ. CDR3 length equals 17 residues. CDR3 region: CASSLSLAGFSYNEQFF. CDR3 DNA: TGCGCCAGCAGCTTGTCTCTAGCGGGATTCTCCTACAATGAGCAGTTCTTC.

Ten or more counts support this clonotype. The CDR3 region is CASSFLSYEQYF. The CDR3 bases are TGTGCCAGCAGTTTCCTCTCCTACGAGCAGTACTTC. V usage is TRBV28 and J usage is TRBJ2-7; D gene unclear. The CDR3 contains 12 residues. Trimming stripped 3 bases from V and 0 bases from J, with 3 bases between. The germline V gene encodes CDR1 MDHEN and CDR2 SYDVKM.

This clonotype was observed many times. This chain joins TRBV12-3 or TRBV12-4 and TRBJ1-2; D is unresolved. This CDR3 has 16 amino acids. Trimming left V 6 bases short and J 0 bases short, with 17 bases between. For the CDR3, the DNA is TGTGCCAGCAGCCCTTTTGAGGGCTTAGCTAACTATGGCTACACCTTC. Translated, it gives CASSPFEGLANYGYTF.

This clonotype was counted many times. The chain has TRBV6-5 and TRBJ2-3, with 8 bases matching TRBD2. This CDR3 comprises 16 residues. V was clipped by 3 bases and J by 6 bases; unmatched bases: 11. The V gene's germline CDR1 is MNHEY and CDR2 SVGAGI. The DNA of the CDR3 is TGTGCCAGCAGTTATTGGGGAGCGGGAGTGGAGGATACGCAGTATTTT. As protein: CASSYWGAGVEDTQYF.

There are many counts of this clonotype. V usage is TRBV27 and J usage is TRBJ2-1; TRBD1 aligns across 7 bases. With 6 bases clipped from V and 6 bases from J, the junction kept 8 bases outside the gene matches. Germline V gene sequence: CDR1 MNHEY, CDR2 SMNVEV (reference sequence). CDR3 length: 14 residues. The CDR3 protein is CASSWSTGSNEQFF. CDR3 bases: TGTGCCAGCAGCTGGTCGACAGGGAGCAATGAGCAGTTCTTC.

The genes are TRBV5-6 and TRBJ2-7, with D perhaps matching TRBD1 (8 bases). Trimming cost V 6 bases and J 0 bases, with 16 bases left between them. Germline loops: CDR1 SGHDT, CDR2 YYEEEE. This CDR3 has 15 residues. The CDR3 loop is CASTGRGTGSYEQYF. The CDR3 region has the DNA TGTGCCAGCACCGGGCGGGGGACAGGCTCCTACGAGCAGTACTTC.

This clonotype was detected ten times or more. This rearrangement joins TRBV12-3 or TRBV12-4 to TRBJ2-7; 9 bases map to TRBD2. J gave up 5 bases and V 1 base, and 3 bases lay outside the gene matches. The CDR3 is 14 amino acids. CDR3 DNA: TGTGCCAGCAGTTTAGGCGGGAGGGTCAACGAGCAGTACTTC. This encodes CASSLGGRVNEQYF.

There are many counts of this clonotype. V gene TRBV6-1 combines with J gene TRBJ2-2; 8 nucleotides match TRBD1. The CDR3 is 16 amino acids. J was trimmed by 7 bases and V by 2 bases; bases with no gene match: 9. Germline V gene sequence: CDR1 MNHNS, CDR2 SASEGT. CDR3 in DNA: TGTGCCAGCAGTGAATGGAACAGGGGGTTCGGCGGGGAGCTGTTTTTT. Translation: CASSEWNRGFGGELFF.

This clonotype was observed a handful of times. The chain joins TRBV7-9 to TRBJ2-1; 10 positions match TRBD2. CDR1 and CDR2 from the germline V gene are SEHNR and FQNEAQ (reference sequence). Trimming removed 5 bases from V and 10 bases from J; junction bases left unmatched: 11. The CDR3 loop spans 15 amino acids. CDR3 DNA sequence: TGTGCCAGCAGCCTCTCTAGCGGGAGCGCCGTAGAGCAGTTCTTC. It is translated as CASSLSSGSAVEQFF.

This clonotype was picked up many times. The chain is built from TRBV12-5 and TRBJ1-1; D is uncertain. The CDR3 has 12 amino acids. The V end lost 5 bases, the J end lost 4 bases, and 8 bases lay between the germline ends. Germline values: CDR1 LGHNT, CDR2 FRNRAP. CDR3 sequence reads: CASGEFATEAFF. The CDR3 coding sequence is TGTGCTAGTGGTGAATTTGCCACTGAAGCTTTCTTT.